This entry lists 2 T cell receptor beta chains sequenced from one sample in a study of beta chain features in type 1 diabetes. Reverse transcribing all isolated RNA meant expressed TCRB transcripts were sequenced. Sequenced by immunoSEQ multiplex PCR; TCRdb stores in-frame clones only, minus some. The sample includes about 52,000 clones, around 40% seen only once; the top ten take around 1.5%. General study results and limits: Moderate yet significant TCRB CDR3 shortening was seen in Type 1 diabetes patients in all four CD4+ subsets.

For these TCRs, the target antigens are not known. Sequenced input: Tregs from blood. The receptors derive from a man aged 30-40 years with type 1 diabetes.

The rearrangement joins TRBV9 to TRBJ1-2; the match to TRBD1 covers 11 bases. Germline lookup yields CDR1 SGDLS and CDR2 YYNGEE. This CDR3 spans 14 amino acids. After removal of 2 bases from V and 4 bases from J, the junction contained 1 base not matched to a gene. CDR3: CASSVGQGAYGYTF. CDR3 bases: TGTGCCAGCAGCGTCGGACAGGGGGCCTATGGCTACACCTTC.

This clone was detected a few times. The V and J genes are TRBV28 and TRBJ2-7; D possibly corresponds to TRBD2 (6 bases). Trimming took 3 bases from V and 2 from J, leaving 14 bases between them. This CDR3 has 15 amino acids. CDR1 and CDR2 from the germline V gene are MDHEN and SYDVKM. CDR3: CASSFLAHATYEQYF. CDR3 nucleotides: TGTGCCAGCAGTTTCCTAGCGCACGCTACCTACGAGCAGTACTTC.